The 18 T cell receptor beta chains below come from one sample, sequenced in a study of T cells in localized non-small cell lung cancer. Libraries were prepared by immunoSEQ multiplex PCR; TCRdb keeps only in-frame clonotypes and omits some of them. This repertoire shows 70,000 to 95,000 clones, approximately 91% found once; its top ten account for roughly 4.3%. Here the sequenced sample was PBMCs, taken before any cancer treatment. These receptors came from a woman aged 40-70 years with stage II squamous cell lung carcinoma.

A remark on this clone: Other DNA sequences in this sample translate to the same CDR3. The V and J genes are TRBV28 and TRBJ2-1; D is undetermined. Trimming stripped 2 bases from V and 4 bases from J, with 6 bases between. Germline V CDR1 and CDR2: MDHEN, SYDVKM. This CDR3 spans 13 amino acids. CDR3: CASSLGRYNEQFF. CDR3 bases: TGTGCCAGCAGTTTAGGGCGGTACAATGAGCAGTTCTTC.

The chain joins TRBV19 to TRBJ1-5, with D possibly matching TRBD1 (5 bases). The CDR3 totals 13 residues. Germline-derived CDR1 and CDR2 are LNHDA and SQIVND (reference sequence). The V and J ends lost 5 bases and 0 bases respectively, with 5 bases between them. In DNA form, the CDR3 reads TGTGCCAGTAGTCAGGGTAGCAATCAGCCCCAGCATTTT. Amino acid sequence: CASSQGSNQPQHF.

V and J are TRBV14 and TRBJ1-2; 8 bases line up with TRBD1. Germline loops: CDR1 SGHDN, CDR2 FVKESK. V dropped 0 bases and J dropped 4; count of bases not matched to a gene: 10. CDR3 size: 17 residues. The CDR3 loop is CASSQDLRGQVSYGYTF. The DNA for the CDR3 is TGTGCCAGCAGCCAAGATTTGAGGGGACAGGTCAGCTATGGCTACACCTTC.

The chain has TRBV12-5 and TRBJ1-1; 7 nucleotides match TRBD1. Germline values: CDR1 LGHNT, CDR2 FRNRAP. The length of the CDR3 is 13 residues. J gave up 11 bases and V 6 bases, and 12 bases lay outside the gene matches. The CDR3 DNA sequence: TGTGCTAGTGGGCCGACAGGGATTAGGCCGGCTTTCTTT. It encodes CASGPTGIRPAFF.

The chain is built from TRBV6-1 and TRBJ2-7; 7 nucleotides align to TRBD1. The CDR3 has 15 residues. The germline CDR1 and CDR2 sequences are MNHNS and SASEGT. The trim removed 6 bases at V and 5 bases at J, leaving 13 bases unmatched. CDR3 DNA sequence: TGTGCCAGCAGCGCTCCGGGACAGTGGGGAAACGAGCAGTACTTC. Protein: CASSAPGQWGNEQYF.

The chain joins TRBV16 to TRBJ1-4; 9 bases fit TRBD1. J lost 5 bases, V lost 6 bases, and 4 bases had no gene match. The length of the CDR3 is 14 residues. CDR1 and CDR2 (germline): KGHSY, FQNENV. The DNA of the CDR3 is TGTGCCAGCAGTCTTACAGGGGGCAATGAAAAACTGTTTTTT. It translates to CASSLTGGNEKLFF.

A note on this clone: One end of the junction fails to match germline, which may point to a read error. The V gene is TRBV2, the J gene TRBJ1-3; D gene uncertain. The germline V gene has CDR1 SNHLY and CDR2 FYNNEI. This CDR3 region has 11 residues. The DNA for the CDR3 is TGTGCCAGCAGCCCCCAAGGGAGGTCTCTCTTT. It translates to CASSPQGRSLF.

This chain links TRBV6-1 with TRBJ1-2; 8 nucleotides line up with TRBD1. This CDR3 is built from 13 residues. The germline V gene encodes CDR1 MNHNS and CDR2 SASEGT. Trimming at V came to 2 bases and at J to 7 bases, leaving 3 bases not matched to a gene. CDR3 sequence: CASSETGGIGYTF. CDR3 DNA: TGTGCCAGCAGTGAAACAGGGGGTATTGGCTACACCTTC.

V is TRBV28 and J is TRBJ2-1, with 9 bases matching TRBD2. Germline V CDR1 and CDR2: MDHEN, SYDVKM. The CDR3 has 16 amino acids. The V segment lost 2 bases and the J segment 2 bases; nucleotides outside the gene matches: 4. The CDR3 region has the DNA TGTGCCAGCAGTTTAGCGGGGGGGCGTACCTACAATGAGCAGTTCTTC. Protein: CASSLAGGRTYNEQFF.

The rearrangement uses TRBV19 and TRBJ1-1; 9 nucleotides align to TRBD1. The CDR3 extends over 12 amino acids. The V segment lost 9 bases and the J segment 7 bases; nucleotides outside the gene matches: 6. Germline V gene lookup returns CDR1 LNHDA and CDR2 SQIVND (reference sequence). The CDR3 DNA is TGTGCCAGCACACAGGGGGCCCTTGAAGCTTTCTTT. It specifies CASTQGALEAFF.

The chain combines TRBV21-1 with TRBJ2-1; the D call in the table, TRBD1, was not verified against the DNA. TRBV21-1 is a documented pseudogene. CDR3 length: 16 residues. The CDR3 protein is CASSKARDRVCPEQFF. CDR3 coding DNA: TGTGCCAGCAGCAAAGCGCGGGACAGGGTATGCCCTGAGCAGTTCTTC.

The chain recombines TRBV6-5 with TRBJ1-1; D not certain. The CDR3 runs 14 residues. V dropped 6 bases and J dropped 3 bases, with 14 bases sitting between them. Looked up from germline, CDR1 is MNHEY and CDR2 is SVGAGI. In DNA form, the CDR3 reads TGTGCCAGCAGATTGGCTCACTTGGACACTGAAGCTTTCTTT. Its protein is CASRLAHLDTEAFF.

The V call is TRBV4-2, the J call TRBJ1-5; D is unresolved. The CDR3 extends over 16 amino acids. Germline loops: CDR1 LGHNA, CDR2 YNFKEQ. V lost 1 base to trimming and J lost 3 bases, with 13 bases between them. CDR3 in DNA: TGTGCCAGCAGCCAAGGGGGAGGGCCTGACAATCAGCCCCAGCATTTT. This gives the protein CASSQGGGPDNQPQHF.

This chain joins TRBV18 and TRBJ1-5; no firm D call. The germline V gene encodes CDR1 KGHSH and CDR2 LQKENI. This CDR3 contains 15 residues. Trimming shortened V by 5 bases and J by 0 bases, and 11 bases separated the two germline ends. The CDR3 here is CASSSNVASNQPQHF. The CDR3 coding sequence is TGTGCCAGCTCATCAAACGTCGCTAGCAATCAGCCCCAGCATTTT.

The chain couples TRBV2 to TRBJ2-1; 9 bases agree with TRBD2. Germline lookup yields CDR1 SNHLY and CDR2 FYNNEI. Losses at the gene ends were 8 bases for V and 11 bases for J; bases not matched to a gene: 13. The CDR3 extends over 14 amino acids. CDR3 DNA: TGTGCCAGCGAAAAAGCGGGGGGTACAGGGAAGCAGTTCTTC. Translated: CASEKAGGTGKQFF.

The chain carries TRBV27 and TRBJ2-5; D gene ambiguous. With 6 bases removed from V and 0 bases from J, the gap between germline ends came to 8 bases. This CDR3 is built from 13 residues. Per the germline V gene, CDR1 is MNHEY and CDR2 is SMNVEV (reference sequence). Here the CDR3 reads CASRTFNQETQYF. The CDR3 coding sequence is TGTGCCAGCAGGACATTCAACCAAGAGACCCAGTACTTC.

This chain uses TRBV5-1 with TRBJ2-7; TRBD2 matches at 8 bases. Per the germline V gene, CDR1 is SGHRS and CDR2 is YFSETQ. The CDR3 runs to 15 residues. J lost 0 bases, V lost 5 bases, and 7 bases had no gene match. CDR3: CASSLSGASSYEQYF. DNA of the CDR3: TGCGCCAGCAGTCTTAGCGGGGCCAGCTCCTACGAGCAGTACTTC.

The V gene is TRBV5-1, the J gene TRBJ2-7; 14 bases are shared with TRBD2. V shed 1 base, J shed 7 bases, and the junction held 7 bases outside the gene matches. The CDR3 has 16 amino acids. Germline CDR1 reads SGHRS; CDR2 reads YFSETQ. CDR3 residues: CASSLSTSGRAGEQYF. The DNA of the CDR3 is TGCGCCAGCAGCTTGTCGACTAGCGGGAGGGCAGGGGAGCAGTACTTC. The variable domain in full, with the rest retrieved from reference TRBV5-1 and TRBJ2-7, is KAGVTQTPRYLIKTRGQQVTLSCSPISGHRSVSWYQQTPGQGLQFLFEYFSETQRNKGNFPGRFSGRQFSNSRSEMNVSTLELGDSALYLCASSLSTSGRAGEQYFGPGTRLTVT.